This entry features one T cell receptor beta chain sequence. Its antigen remains unidentified. It was with a sample-barcoded 5' primer and a J-beta primer mix that a second PCR of roughly 7 to 12 cycles was run. MiXCR, run by TCRdb on the 5' RACE reads, gives a single entry per CDR3 protein. The table shows approximately 800,000 distinct CDR3 sequences, with around 50% occurring only once. At least 7 million PBMCs were isolated per sample. The CDR3 length is 16 residues. V lost 5 bases to trimming and J lost 7 bases; unmatched junction nucleotides: 17. CDR1 is MNHEY, CDR2 SMNVEV, per germline (reference sequence). This record belongs to a study of blood T cells in healthy people across ages. Study results and limitations: Estimated diversity across one million T cells was deemed an underestimate. Unsorted PBMCs ruled out conclusive naive versus antigen-experienced comparison. Strong correlation existed between TCR beta diversity and naive T cell percentage.

J is TRBJ2-7 and V is TRBV27; 7 nucleotides match TRBD2. Sequencing was carried out using blood. This receptor was obtained from a man aged 35 to 55 in good health. Here the CDR3 reads CASSPPEASGYNEQYF. The DNA for the CDR3 is TGTGCCAGCAGTCCCCCAGAAGCTAGCGGATACAATGAGCAGTACTTC.